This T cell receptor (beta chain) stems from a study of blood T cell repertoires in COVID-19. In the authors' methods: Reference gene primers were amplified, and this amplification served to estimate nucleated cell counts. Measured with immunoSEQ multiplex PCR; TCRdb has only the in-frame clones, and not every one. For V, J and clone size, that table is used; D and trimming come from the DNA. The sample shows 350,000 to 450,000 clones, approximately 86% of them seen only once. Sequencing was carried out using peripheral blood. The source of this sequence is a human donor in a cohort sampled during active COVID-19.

CDR3: CASRLTGGEGTDTQYF. The CDR3, as DNA: TGTGCCAGTAGGCTGACAGGGGGGGAAGGCACAGATACGCAGTATTTT. The V and J genes are TRBV19 and TRBJ2-3; TRBD1 matches 9 bases. CDR3 size: 16 residues. Trimming removed 6 bases from V and 1 base from J; junction bases left unmatched: 8. The germline V gene has CDR1 LNHDA and CDR2 SQIVND (reference sequence).